These 31 T cell receptor beta chains came from one sample sequenced in a study of siplizumab effects on memory and regulatory T cells. Clones were sequenced by immunoSEQ multiplex PCR, and TCRdb holds only the in-frame ones, with some missing. The sample comprises some 90,000 clones, about 90% of which are singletons, and around 14% rests with the top ten. Sequencing input: CD4+ T cells sorted from blood. The receptors were gathered from a human donor in good health.

The V call is TRBV29-1, the J call TRBJ2-7, with a possible D match to TRBD1 (5 bases). The CDR3 runs 14 residues. Germline V gene data show CDR1 as SQVTM and CDR2 as ANQGSEA. Trimming took off 2 bases at V and 1 base at J, with 12 bases between the two ends. The CDR3 nucleotides are TGCAGCGTTGAAAAATCAGGGAATTCCTACGAGCAGTACTTC. It encodes CSVEKSGNSYEQYF.

In nucleotides, the CDR3 is TGCGCCAGCAGCTTACCCCTGGTTAGCGGGAGGGCCCACGAGCAGTACTTC. Translating gives CASSLPLVSGRAHEQYF. The gene calls are TRBV5-1 and TRBJ2-7; 11 bases map to TRBD2. The trim removed 2 bases at V and 5 bases at J, leaving 12 bases unmatched. Germline assignment: CDR1 SGHRS and CDR2 YFSETQ. This CDR3 is 17 amino acids long.

The chain has TRBV11-3 and TRBJ2-1; D may be TRBD2 (6 bases). Germline CDR1 is SGHNT and CDR2 is YENEEA. The germline V and J ends were trimmed by 6 bases and 7 bases, with 16 bases remaining between them. CDR3 size: 14 residues. The CDR3 DNA reads TGTGCCAGCAGTACAGTGCGGGGTCATAATGAGCAGTTCTTC. This translates into CASSTVRGHNEQFF.

This rearrangement joins TRBV11-3 to TRBJ2-1, with a tentative D call TRBD1 (7 bases). Germline CDR1 is SGHNT and CDR2 is YENEEA. This CDR3 region has 15 residues. The ends were cut back, 5 bases at V and 3 bases at J, with 14 bases in the middle. Here the CDR3 reads CASSLGGQSYNEQFF. DNA for the CDR3: TGTGCCAGCAGCCTGGGGGGACAGAGCTACAATGAGCAGTTCTTC.

The chain uses TRBV11-2 and TRBJ1-3; 9 positions match TRBD1. The CDR3 spans 17 residues. Losses at the gene ends were 1 base for V and 3 bases for J; bases not matched to a gene: 7. In germline, CDR1 is SGHAT, CDR2 FQNNGV. Here the CDR3 DNA reads TGTGCCAGCAGCTTAGCTGGGACAGGGAGGATTGGAAACACCATATATTTT. Translating it yields CASSLAGTGRIGNTIYF.

Points on this clone: One junction end disagrees with the germline gene, perhaps due to a read error. The chain combines TRBV7-7 with TRBJ2-2, with D possibly TRBD1 on 6 matching bases. The length of the CDR3 is 15 residues. In germline, CDR1 is SSHAT, CDR2 FNYEAQ (reference sequence). The DNA for the CDR3 is TGTGCTAGCAGCTACAGGGAAGCGAACACCGGGGAGCTGTTTTTT. It specifies CASSYREANTGELFF.

The chain joins TRBV7-6 to TRBJ1-1, with 7 bases identical to TRBD1. With V trimmed by 5 bases and J by 5 bases, 5 bases remained unmatched. CDR1 and CDR2 (germline): SGHVS, FNYEAQ. The CDR3 loop spans 13 amino acids. DNA for the CDR3: TGTGCCAGCAGCGTACAGGGGTCGACTGAAGCTTTCTTT. It codes for CASSVQGSTEAFF.

The V call is TRBV5-8, the J call TRBJ2-6; D unclear. The CDR3 loop spans 15 amino acids. The germline gives CDR1 SGHTS, CDR2 YDEGEE. V was pared by 3 bases and J by 0 bases, with 7 bases between. CDR3 amino acids: CASSYPASGANVLTF. Written as DNA, the CDR3 is TGTGCCAGCAGCTACCCGGCCTCTGGGGCCAACGTCCTGACTTTC.

The V gene is TRBV18, the J gene TRBJ2-1; no definite D call. The CDR3 is 16 residues long. Germline loops: CDR1 KGHSH, CDR2 LQKENI. V lost 0 bases and J lost 0, with 9 bases in between. The CDR3 is CASSPPIRSSYNEQFF. CDR3 DNA: TGTGCCAGCTCACCACCGATCCGGAGCTCCTACAATGAGCAGTTCTTC.

V gene TRBV19 combines with J gene TRBJ2-7, with D possibly being TRBD1 or TRBD2 (5 bases each). V lost 5 bases, J lost 5 bases, and 7 bases lay in between. The V gene's germline CDR1 is LNHDA and CDR2 SQIVND (reference sequence). This CDR3 has 11 residues. CDR3 DNA: TGTGCCAGTAGTTGGGGGAACGAGCAGTACTTC. This sequence encodes CASSWGNEQYF.

This clone has only one observation. The rearrangement joins TRBV4-3 to TRBJ2-5, with 7 bases that match TRBD2. After removal of 6 bases from V and 2 bases from J, the junction contained 6 bases not matched to a gene. CDR3 length: 14 amino acids. CDR1 LGHNA and CDR2 YSLEER come from the germline V gene. The CDR3 loop is CASSRSGIQETQYF. CDR3 bases: TGCGCCAGCAGTCGGAGCGGGATACAAGAGACCCAGTACTTC.

The gene calls are TRBV9 and TRBJ2-7; D remains ambiguous. Trimming shortened V by 2 bases and J by 2 bases, and 8 bases separated the two germline ends. This CDR3 spans 13 amino acids. Germline V CDR1 and CDR2: SGDLS, YYNGEE. CDR3 DNA sequence: TGTGCCAGCAGCGTTACAGCGACCTACGAGCAGTACTTC. Translated: CASSVTATYEQYF.

The gene calls are TRBV6-6 and TRBJ2-7, with TRBD2 identical over 11 bases. CDR3 size: 14 residues. V was clipped by 6 bases and J by 0 bases; unmatched bases: 1. The germline V gene encodes CDR1 MNHNY and CDR2 SVGAGI (reference sequence). The CDR3 sequence: CASRGTSGSYEQYF. The CDR3 coding sequence is TGTGCCAGCAGGGGGACTAGCGGCTCCTACGAGCAGTACTTC.

The rearrangement uses TRBV2 and TRBJ2-1, with a tentative D call TRBD2 (5 bases). The V gene's germline CDR1 is SNHLY and CDR2 FYNNEI. The V and J ends lost 4 bases and 4 bases respectively, with 11 bases between them. The CDR3 covers 14 residues. The CDR3 DNA is TGTGCCAGCAGTGGGCGGGTTGTTTACAATGAGCAGTTCTTC. Translating gives CASSGRVVYNEQFF.

The CDR3 sequence: CASSFSQTGELFF. CDR3 bases: TGTGCCAGCAGCTTTAGTCAGACCGGGGAGCTGTTTTTT. The chain couples TRBV7-9 to TRBJ2-2; D uncertain. The CDR3 is 13 amino acids. Trimming took off 3 bases at V and 5 bases at J, with 7 bases between the two ends. Looked up from germline, CDR1 is SEHNR and CDR2 is FQNEAQ (reference sequence).

This clone was seen a few times. The chain recombines TRBV6-6 with TRBJ1-2; D is ambiguous. Trimming removed 5 bases at V and 6 bases at J, with 16 bases between. The CDR3 is 14 residues long. The V gene's germline CDR1 is MNHNY and CDR2 SVGAGI (reference sequence). In DNA form, the CDR3 reads TGTGCCAGCAGTCGGCGTCATGACACCGATGGCTACACCTTC. It translates to CASSRRHDTDGYTF.

This chain links TRBV10-1 with TRBJ2-2; 9 bases align to TRBD2. CDR3 length equals 14 residues. The trim removed 7 bases at V and 4 bases at J, leaving 4 bases unmatched. Germline V lookup: CDR1 WNHNN, CDR2 SYGVQD (reference sequence). CDR3 sequence: CASTGLAGTGELFF. The CDR3 DNA sequence: TGCGCCAGCACGGGACTAGCTGGCACCGGGGAGCTGTTTTTT.

This chain uses TRBV28 with TRBJ1-2, with D maybe TRBD1 (5 bases). Per the germline V gene, CDR1 is MDHEN and CDR2 is SYDVKM. The CDR3 runs 11 residues. The CDR3 loop reads CVTGGNYGYTF. The DNA for the CDR3 is TGTGTGACGGGGGGTAACTATGGCTACACCTTC.

The chain recombines TRBV19 with TRBJ2-2; 7 bases fit TRBD2. The junction had 5 bases not matched to a gene; V was cut back by 7 bases and J by 0 bases. From germline, CDR1 is LNHDA and CDR2 SQIVND (reference sequence). This CDR3 region has 15 residues. The CDR3 region is CASKELASNTGELFF. CDR3 sequence (DNA): TGTGCCAGTAAAGAACTAGCGTCGAACACCGGGGAGCTGTTTTTT.

The chain joins TRBV27 to TRBJ2-2; unclear D gene. Germline V CDR1 and CDR2: MNHEY, SMNVEV (reference sequence). The length of the CDR3 is 14 residues. V lost 6 bases and J lost 1, with 9 bases in between. The DNA of the CDR3 is TGTGCCAGCAGGATAGAGCGGAACACCGGGGAGCTGTTTTTT. Translated, it gives CASRIERNTGELFF.

V and J are TRBV29-1 and TRBJ1-2; 7 bases fit TRBD1. The CDR3 loop spans 12 amino acids. CDR1 is SQVTM and CDR2 is ANQGSEA in the germline V gene. Trimming took 8 bases from V and 6 from J; bases not matched to a gene: 9. For the CDR3, the DNA is TGCAGCCTGCTAGGGGGCACGGATGGCTACACCTTC. This translates into CSLLGGTDGYTF.

The V and J genes are TRBV30 and TRBJ1-2; D gene uncertain. This CDR3 has 11 amino acids. The V end was cut by 1 base, the J end by 8 bases, with 8 bases between. Germline V CDR1 and CDR2: GTSNPN, SVGIG (reference sequence). CDR3 residues: CAWSGSRGYTF. The CDR3 DNA is TGTGCCTGGAGTGGGTCGAGGGGCTACACCTTC. The full variable domain, rest sourced from reference TRBV30 and TRBJ1-2, is SQTIHQWPATLVQPVGSPLSLECTVEGTSNPNLYWYRQAAGRGLQLLFYSVGIGQISSEVPQNLSASRPQDRQFILSSKKLLLSDSGFYLCAWSGSRGYTFGSGTRLTVV.

This CDR3 reads CASSPRDRGTQPQHF. CDR3 DNA: TGTGCCAGCTCACCGAGAGACAGGGGTACTCAGCCCCAGCATTTT. The J gene is TRBJ1-5, the V gene TRBV18; TRBD1 matches 8 bases. Germline CDR1 is KGHSH and CDR2 is LQKENI. The CDR3 sequence is 15 residues long. V dropped 3 bases and J dropped 6; count of bases not matched to a gene: 7.

The chain couples TRBV6-4 to TRBJ2-2; 8 bases agree with TRBD1. J lost 6 bases, V lost 6 bases, and 6 bases had no gene match. The germline CDR1 and CDR2 sequences are MRHNA and SNTAGT. CDR3 size: 14 residues. In nucleotides, the CDR3 is TGTGCCAGCAGGGAGGACAGGGTCGCCGGGGAGCTGTTTTTT. It encodes CASREDRVAGELFF.

In its sample, this clone was seen a few times. The chain couples TRBV5-1 to TRBJ2-3; 12 positions agree with TRBD2. Germline loops: CDR1 SGHRS, CDR2 YFSETQ. The J segment lost 4 bases and the V segment lost 5 bases, leaving 8 bases of the junction unmatched. CDR3 length equals 16 residues. The CDR3 sequence: CASRPSGRAVSDTQYF. As DNA, the CDR3 is TGCGCCAGCAGACCTAGCGGGAGGGCCGTCTCAGATACGCAGTATTTT.

J is TRBJ2-7 and V is TRBV11-3; no reliable D call. Per the germline V gene, CDR1 is SGHNT and CDR2 is YENEEA. The length of the CDR3 is 15 residues. The ends were cut back, 3 bases at V and 0 bases at J, with 12 bases in the middle. The DNA of the CDR3 is TGTGCCAGCAGCTTGCGCCCGTCCCCCTCCTACGAGCAGTACTTC. This gives the protein CASSLRPSPSYEQYF.

The rearrangement uses TRBV29-1 and TRBJ2-1; 7 bases line up with TRBD1. Germline CDR1 and CDR2: SQVTM and ANQGSEA. CDR3 length: 12 residues. After removal of 5 bases from V and 5 bases from J, the junction contained 3 bases not matched to a gene. The CDR3 loop reads CSVKGTDNEQFF. The CDR3 DNA is TGCAGCGTTAAGGGGACAGACAATGAGCAGTTCTTC.

This sequence joins TRBV19 and TRBJ2-5; 7 nucleotides agree with TRBD2. The CDR3 consists of 13 residues. V lost 9 bases to trimming and J lost 4 bases; unmatched junction nucleotides: 8. In germline, CDR1 is LNHDA, CDR2 SQIVND (reference sequence). The CDR3 reads CASIGGGLETQYF. The CDR3 DNA is TGTGCCAGCATTGGCGGGGGTTTAGAGACCCAGTACTTC.

The chain joins TRBV11-3 to TRBJ2-7; either TRBD1 or TRBD2 may supply D (7 bases each). Germline V gives CDR1 SGHNT, CDR2 YENEEA. The CDR3 contains 14 residues. V was shortened by 5 bases and J by 4 bases, with 15 bases between the two germline ends. CDR3 sequence (DNA): TGTGCCAGCAGCAGCGGGACAGCCCAGTACGAGCAGTACTTC. Encoded protein: CASSSGTAQYEQYF.

This clone was detected once. The chain joins TRBV7-3 to TRBJ2-3, with D possibly TRBD2 on 6 matching bases. The germline CDR1 and CDR2 sequences are SGHTA and FQGTGA. The V gene lost 5 bases and the J gene lost 2 bases, with 8 bases spanning the gap. CDR3 length: 13 amino acids. CDR3 amino acids: CASSGGITDTQYF. The CDR3 DNA follows: TGTGCCAGCAGCGGAGGGATCACAGATACGCAGTATTTT.

This clone was observed a single time. CDR3 DNA sequence: TGTGCCAGCAGTTACGACATGTATCAGCCCCAGCATTTT. Its translation: CASSYDMYQPQHF. This chain joins TRBV6-5 and TRBJ1-5; D unresolved. Germline-derived CDR1 and CDR2 are MNHEY and SVGAGI. The CDR3 has 13 residues. V was clipped by 2 bases and J by 5 bases, with 7 bases between them.